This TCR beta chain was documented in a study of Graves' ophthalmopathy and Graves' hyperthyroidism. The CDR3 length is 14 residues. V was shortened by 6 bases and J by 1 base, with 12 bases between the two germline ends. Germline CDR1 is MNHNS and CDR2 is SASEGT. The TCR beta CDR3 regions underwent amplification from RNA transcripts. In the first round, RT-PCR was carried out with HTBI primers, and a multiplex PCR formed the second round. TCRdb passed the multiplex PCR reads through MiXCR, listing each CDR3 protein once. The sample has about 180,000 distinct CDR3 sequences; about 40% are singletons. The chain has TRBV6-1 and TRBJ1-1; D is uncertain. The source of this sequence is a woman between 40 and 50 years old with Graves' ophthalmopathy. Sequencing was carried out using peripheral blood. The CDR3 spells CASRDGVGNTEAFF. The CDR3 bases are TGTGCCAGCAGGGACGGGGTCGGGAACACTGAAGCTTTCTTT.